This T cell receptor beta chain is drawn from a study of T cell responses to AZD1222 COVID-19 vaccine. Study at large: Second-dose recipients at about 4 or about 12 weeks were treated as one pooled group.

Trimming cost V 2 bases and J 8 bases; bases outside gene matches: 5. The germline gives CDR1 MNHEY, CDR2 SVGAGI. CDR3 length: 13 amino acids. The sample holds a few counts of this clone. The method was immunoSEQ multiplex PCR; TCRdb's version includes in-frame clones alone and lacks a portion of them. The repertoire holds approximately 150,000 clones, with approximately 94% as singletons. The material was peripheral blood, obtained on day 0 of AZD1222 vaccination. The sequence derives from an adult in good health. The J gene is TRBJ1-2, the V gene TRBV6-5, with 7 bases fitting TRBD1. The CDR3: CASSYGQAGGYTF. CDR3 sequence (DNA): TGTGCCAGCAGTTACGGACAGGCTGGGGGCTACACCTTC.